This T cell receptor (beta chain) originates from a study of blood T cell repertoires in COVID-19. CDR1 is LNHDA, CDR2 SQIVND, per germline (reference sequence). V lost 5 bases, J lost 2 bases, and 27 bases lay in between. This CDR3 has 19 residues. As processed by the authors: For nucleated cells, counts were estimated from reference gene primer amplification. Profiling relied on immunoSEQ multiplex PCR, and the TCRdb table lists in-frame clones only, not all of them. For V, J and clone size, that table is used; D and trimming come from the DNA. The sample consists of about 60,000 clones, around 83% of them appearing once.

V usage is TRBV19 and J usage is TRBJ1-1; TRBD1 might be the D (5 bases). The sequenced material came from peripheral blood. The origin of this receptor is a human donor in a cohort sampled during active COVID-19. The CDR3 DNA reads TGTGCCAGTAGTGCCGGGGGGGGGTTCTCGGGTGTGGTCAACACTGAAGCTTTCTTT. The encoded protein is CASSAGGGFSGVVNTEAFF.